This T cell receptor beta chain was sequenced for a study of blood T cell repertoires in COVID-19. Looking at the study overall: Whether acute or convalescent, the COVID-19 samples came from the United States, Italy and Spain. Sample material is recorded as cDNA or gDNA derived from T cells, B-cell-depleted T cells, or PBMCs.

In the authors' workflow: Reference gene primer amplification gave estimated nucleated cell counts. Clones were read by immunoSEQ multiplex PCR, and TCRdb kept only the in-frame ones, dropping some. V, J and clone size reflect that table, while D and trimming were determined from the DNA. Seen here are 95,000 to 100,000 clones, approximately 91% observed once, and the top ten hold roughly 17%. CDR1 is GTSNPN, CDR2 SVGIG, per germline (reference sequence). The CDR3 covers 16 residues. V trimming: 4 bases; J trimming: 1 base; junction bases outside the gene matches: 10. The V call is TRBV30, the J call TRBJ2-3; 8 bases agree with TRBD2. Sequenced input: peripheral blood. This TCR came from a man in his fifties or sixties with acute or convalescent COVID-19. The CDR3 here is CAWILRAGGGTDTQYF. The CDR3 coding sequence is TGTGCCTGGATTCTCAGGGCGGGGGGAGGCACAGATACGCAGTATTTT.